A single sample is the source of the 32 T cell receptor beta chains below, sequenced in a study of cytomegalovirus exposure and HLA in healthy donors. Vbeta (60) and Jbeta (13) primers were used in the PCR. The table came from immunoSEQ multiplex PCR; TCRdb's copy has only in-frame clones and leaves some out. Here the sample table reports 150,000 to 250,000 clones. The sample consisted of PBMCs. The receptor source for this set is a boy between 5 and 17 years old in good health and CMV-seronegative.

CDR3 sequence reads: CASSHTTGDEQYF. As DNA, the CDR3 is TGTGCCAGCAGCCATACTACAGGGGACGAGCAGTACTTC. The J gene is TRBJ2-7, the V gene TRBV5-8; 7 bases are shared with TRBD1. Losses at the gene ends were 4 bases for V and 5 bases for J; bases not matched to a gene: 6. CDR3 length: 13 amino acids. Germline CDR1 is SGHTS and CDR2 is YDEGEE. Using reference TRBV5-8 and TRBJ2-7 for the parts outside the CDR3, the full variable domain is EAGVTQSPTHLIKTRGQQATLRCSPISGHTSVYWYQQALGLGLQFLLWYDEGEERNRGNFPPRFSGRQFPNYSSELNVNALELEDSALYLCASSHTTGDEQYFGPGTRLTVT.

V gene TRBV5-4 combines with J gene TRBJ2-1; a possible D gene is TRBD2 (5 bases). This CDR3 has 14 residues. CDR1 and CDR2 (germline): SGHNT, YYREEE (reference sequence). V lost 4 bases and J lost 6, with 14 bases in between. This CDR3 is CASSPVGNPNEQFF. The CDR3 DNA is TGTGCCAGCAGCCCGGTCGGGAATCCCAATGAGCAGTTCTTC.

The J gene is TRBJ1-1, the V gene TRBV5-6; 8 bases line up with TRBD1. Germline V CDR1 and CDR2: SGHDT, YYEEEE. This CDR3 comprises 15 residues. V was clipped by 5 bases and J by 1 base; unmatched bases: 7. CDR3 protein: CASRLTGTGNTEAFF. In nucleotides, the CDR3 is TGTGCCAGCAGACTTACCGGGACAGGGAACACTGAAGCTTTCTTT.

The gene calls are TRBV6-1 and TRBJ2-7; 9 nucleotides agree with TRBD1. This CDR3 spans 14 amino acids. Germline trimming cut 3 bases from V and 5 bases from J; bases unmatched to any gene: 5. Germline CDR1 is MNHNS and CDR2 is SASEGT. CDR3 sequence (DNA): TGTGCCAGCAGTGAGGGACAGGGAGCCGACGAGCAGTACTTC. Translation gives CASSEGQGADEQYF.

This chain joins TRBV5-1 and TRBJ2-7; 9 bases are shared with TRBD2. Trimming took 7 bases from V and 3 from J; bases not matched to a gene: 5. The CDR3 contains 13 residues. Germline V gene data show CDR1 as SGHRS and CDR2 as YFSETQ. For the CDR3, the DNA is TGCGCCAGCCGGACTAGCGCCGGCTACGAGCAGTACTTC. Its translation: CASRTSAGYEQYF.

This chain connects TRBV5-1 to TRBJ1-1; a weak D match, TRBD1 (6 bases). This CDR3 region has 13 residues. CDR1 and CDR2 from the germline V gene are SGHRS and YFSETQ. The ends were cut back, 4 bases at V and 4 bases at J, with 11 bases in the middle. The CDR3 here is CASSNTGLTEAFF. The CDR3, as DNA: TGCGCCAGCAGCAACACAGGGCTCACTGAAGCTTTCTTT.

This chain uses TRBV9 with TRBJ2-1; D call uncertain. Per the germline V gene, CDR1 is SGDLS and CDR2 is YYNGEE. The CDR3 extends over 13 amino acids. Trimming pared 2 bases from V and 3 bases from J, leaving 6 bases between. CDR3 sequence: CASSVTGYNEQFF. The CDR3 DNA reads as TGTGCCAGCAGCGTGACGGGCTACAATGAGCAGTTCTTC. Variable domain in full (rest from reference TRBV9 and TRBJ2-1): DSGVTQTPKHLITATGQRVTLRCSPRSGDLSVYWYQQSLDQGLQFLIQYYNGEERAKGNILERFSAQQFPDLHSELNLSSLELGDSALYFCASSVTGYNEQFFGPGTRLTVL.

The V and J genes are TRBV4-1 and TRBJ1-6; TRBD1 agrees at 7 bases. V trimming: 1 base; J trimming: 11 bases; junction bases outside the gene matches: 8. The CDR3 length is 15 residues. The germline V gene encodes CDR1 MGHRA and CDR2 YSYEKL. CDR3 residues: CASSQAGGGGTPLHF. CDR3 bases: TGCGCCAGCAGCCAAGCCGGAGGGGGCGGGACACCCCTCCACTTT.

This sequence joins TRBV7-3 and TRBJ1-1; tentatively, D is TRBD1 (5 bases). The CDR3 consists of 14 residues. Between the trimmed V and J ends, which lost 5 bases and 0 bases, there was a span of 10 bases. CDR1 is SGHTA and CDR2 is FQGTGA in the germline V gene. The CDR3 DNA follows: TGTGCCAGCAGCCGGGGGGGATTGAACACTGAAGCTTTCTTT. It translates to CASSRGGLNTEAFF.

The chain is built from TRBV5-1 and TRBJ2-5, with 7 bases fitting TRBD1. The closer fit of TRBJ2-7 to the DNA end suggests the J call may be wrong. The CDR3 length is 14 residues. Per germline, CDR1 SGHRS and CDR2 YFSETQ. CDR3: CASSSGDSSYEQYF. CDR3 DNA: TGCGCCAGCAGCTCAGGGGACAGCTCCTACGAGCAGTACTTC.

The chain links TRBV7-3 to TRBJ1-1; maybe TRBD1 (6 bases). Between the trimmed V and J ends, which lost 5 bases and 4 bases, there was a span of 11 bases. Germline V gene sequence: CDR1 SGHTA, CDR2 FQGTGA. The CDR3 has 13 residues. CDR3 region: CASSPGTSTEAFF. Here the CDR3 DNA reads TGTGCCAGCAGCCCCGGGACAAGCACTGAAGCTTTCTTT. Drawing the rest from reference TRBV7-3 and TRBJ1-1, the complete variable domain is GAGVSQTPSNKVTEKGKYVELRCDPISGHTALYWYRQSLGQGPEFLIYFQGTGAADDSGLPNDRFFAVRPEGSVSTLKIQRTERGDSAVYLCASSPGTSTEAFFGQGTRLTVV.

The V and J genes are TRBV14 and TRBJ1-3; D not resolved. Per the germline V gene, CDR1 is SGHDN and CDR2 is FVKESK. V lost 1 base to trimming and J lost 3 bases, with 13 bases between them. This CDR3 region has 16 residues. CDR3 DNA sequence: TGTGCCAGCAGCCAAGGTCCGGGAGGAGGTGGAAACACCATATATTTT. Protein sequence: CASSQGPGGGGNTIYF.

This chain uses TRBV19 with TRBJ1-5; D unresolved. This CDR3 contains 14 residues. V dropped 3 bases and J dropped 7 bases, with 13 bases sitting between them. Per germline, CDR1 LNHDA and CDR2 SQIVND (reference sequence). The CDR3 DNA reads TGTGCCAGTAGTATTTATTCGAGGGAACAGCCCCAGCATTTT. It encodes CASSIYSREQPQHF.

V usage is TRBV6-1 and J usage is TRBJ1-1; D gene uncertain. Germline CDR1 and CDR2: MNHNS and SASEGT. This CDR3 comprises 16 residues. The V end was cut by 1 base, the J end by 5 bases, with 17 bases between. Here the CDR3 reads CASSEGITVAGTEAFF. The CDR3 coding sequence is TGTGCCAGCAGTGAAGGGATTACAGTCGCGGGGACTGAAGCTTTCTTT.

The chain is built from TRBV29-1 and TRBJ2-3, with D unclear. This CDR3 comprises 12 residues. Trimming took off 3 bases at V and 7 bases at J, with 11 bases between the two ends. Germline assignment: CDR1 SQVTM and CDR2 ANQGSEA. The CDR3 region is CSVEEHGYTQYF. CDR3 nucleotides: TGCAGCGTTGAGGAGCACGGGTATACGCAGTATTTT.

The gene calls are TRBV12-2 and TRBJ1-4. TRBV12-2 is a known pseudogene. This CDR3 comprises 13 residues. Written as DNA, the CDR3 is TGTGCAAGTCGCTCCGGGCGCTTTCGGGGACTGTTTTTT. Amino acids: CASRSGRFRGLFF.

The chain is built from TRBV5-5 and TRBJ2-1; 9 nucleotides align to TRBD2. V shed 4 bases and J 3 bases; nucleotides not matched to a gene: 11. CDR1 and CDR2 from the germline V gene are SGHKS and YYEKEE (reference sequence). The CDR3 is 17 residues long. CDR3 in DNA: TGTGCCAGCAGCGGGAGCGGCGGGGGGGCGTTCTACAATGAGCAGTTCTTC. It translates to CASSGSGGGAFYNEQFF.

CDR3 coding DNA: TGTGCCAGCAGCTCGGCTAGCTGGGGTAGAACCGGGGAGCTGTTTTTT. Its protein product is CASSSASWGRTGELFF. This chain links TRBV6-6 with TRBJ2-2; a weak D match, TRBD2 (5 bases). The germline V and J ends were trimmed by 6 bases and 5 bases, with 19 bases remaining between them. Germline CDR1 is MNHNY and CDR2 is SVGAGI (reference sequence). The CDR3 has 16 amino acids.

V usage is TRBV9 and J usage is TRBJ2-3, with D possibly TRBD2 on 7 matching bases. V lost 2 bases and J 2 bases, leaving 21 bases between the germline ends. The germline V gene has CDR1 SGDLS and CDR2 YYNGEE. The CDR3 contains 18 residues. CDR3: CASSVQMGGPGITDTQYF. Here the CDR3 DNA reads TGTGCCAGCAGCGTCCAGATGGGGGGGCCGGGTATCACAGATACGCAGTATTTT.

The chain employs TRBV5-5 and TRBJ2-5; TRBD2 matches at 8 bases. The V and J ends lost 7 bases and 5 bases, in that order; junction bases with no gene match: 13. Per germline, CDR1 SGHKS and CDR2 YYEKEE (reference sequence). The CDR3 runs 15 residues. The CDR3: CASVGRGPSGETQYF. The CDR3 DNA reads TGTGCCAGCGTGGGGCGCGGTCCTAGCGGGGAGACCCAGTACTTC.

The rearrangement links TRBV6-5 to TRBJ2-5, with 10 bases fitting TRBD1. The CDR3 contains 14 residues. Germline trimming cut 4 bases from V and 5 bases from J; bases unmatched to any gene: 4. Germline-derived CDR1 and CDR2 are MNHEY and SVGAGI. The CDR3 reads CASSWDRGLETQYF. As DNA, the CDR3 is TGTGCCAGCAGTTGGGACAGGGGCTTGGAGACCCAGTACTTC.

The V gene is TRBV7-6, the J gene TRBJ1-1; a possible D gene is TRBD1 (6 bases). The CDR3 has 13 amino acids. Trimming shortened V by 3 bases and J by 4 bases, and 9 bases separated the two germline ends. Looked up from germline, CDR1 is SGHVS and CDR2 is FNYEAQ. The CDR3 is CASSFTGRTEAFF. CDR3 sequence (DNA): TGTGCCAGCAGCTTCACAGGGCGCACTGAAGCTTTCTTT.

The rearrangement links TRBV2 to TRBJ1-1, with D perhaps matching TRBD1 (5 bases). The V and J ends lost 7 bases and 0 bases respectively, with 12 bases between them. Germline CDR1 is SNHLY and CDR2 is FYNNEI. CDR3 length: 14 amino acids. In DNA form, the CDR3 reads TGTGCCAGCACACGACAGAGCATGAACACTGAAGCTTTCTTT. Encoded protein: CASTRQSMNTEAFF.

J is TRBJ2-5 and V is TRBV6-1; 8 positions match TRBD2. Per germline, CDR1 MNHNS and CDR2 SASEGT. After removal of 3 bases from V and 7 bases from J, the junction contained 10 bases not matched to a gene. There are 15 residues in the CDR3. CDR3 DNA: TGTGCCAGCAGTGAGCGAAGCGGGGGCCCTGGGACCCAGTACTTC. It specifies CASSERSGGPGTQYF.

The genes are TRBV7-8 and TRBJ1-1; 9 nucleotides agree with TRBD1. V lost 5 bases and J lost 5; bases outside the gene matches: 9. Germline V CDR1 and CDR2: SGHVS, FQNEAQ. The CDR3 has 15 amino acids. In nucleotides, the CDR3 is TGTGCCAGCAGCCTCCGGACAGGGGAGGTGACTGAAGCTTTCTTT. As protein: CASSLRTGEVTEAFF.

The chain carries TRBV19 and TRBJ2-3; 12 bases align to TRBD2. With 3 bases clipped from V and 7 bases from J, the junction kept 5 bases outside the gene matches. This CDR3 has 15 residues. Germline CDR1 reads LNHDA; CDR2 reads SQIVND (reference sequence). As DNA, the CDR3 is TGTGCCAGTAGTATTCTAGCGGGGGGGCCAAATACGCAGTATTTT. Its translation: CASSILAGGPNTQYF.

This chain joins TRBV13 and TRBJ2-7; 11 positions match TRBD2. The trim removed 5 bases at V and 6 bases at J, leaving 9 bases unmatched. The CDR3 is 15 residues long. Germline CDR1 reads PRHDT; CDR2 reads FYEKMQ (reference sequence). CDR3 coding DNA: TGTGCCAGCAGCCGCCGACTAGCGGGGTTCGTCGAGCAGTACTTC. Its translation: CASSRRLAGFVEQYF.

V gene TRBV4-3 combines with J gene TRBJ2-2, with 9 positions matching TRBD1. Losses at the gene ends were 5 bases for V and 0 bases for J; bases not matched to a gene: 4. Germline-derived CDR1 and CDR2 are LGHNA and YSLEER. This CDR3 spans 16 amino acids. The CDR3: CASSDRTGANTGELFF. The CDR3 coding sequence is TGCGCCAGCAGCGACAGGACAGGGGCGAACACCGGGGAGCTGTTTTTT.

CDR3 DNA: TGTGCTAGTGGTTTGCCCCGGGGACACTCTGGGGCCAACGTCCTGACTTTC. Translating it yields CASGLPRGHSGANVLTF. The genes are TRBV12-5 and TRBJ2-6; D might be TRBD1 (6 bases). V dropped 2 bases and J dropped 0 bases, with 11 bases sitting between them. Germline V lookup: CDR1 LGHNT, CDR2 FRNRAP. This CDR3 has 17 amino acids.

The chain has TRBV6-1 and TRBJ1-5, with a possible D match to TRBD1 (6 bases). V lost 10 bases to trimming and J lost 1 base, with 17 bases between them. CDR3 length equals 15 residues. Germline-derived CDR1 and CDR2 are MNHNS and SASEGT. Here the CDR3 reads CATNWGGTSNQPQHF. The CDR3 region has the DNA TGTGCCACCAACTGGGGGGGCACAAGCAATCAGCCCCAGCATTTT.

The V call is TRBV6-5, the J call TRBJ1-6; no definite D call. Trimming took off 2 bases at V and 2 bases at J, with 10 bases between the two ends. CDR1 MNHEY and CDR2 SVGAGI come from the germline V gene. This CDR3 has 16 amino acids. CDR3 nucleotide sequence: TGTGCCAGCAGTTACCGTCGGAGTCCCTATAATTCACCCCTCCACTTT. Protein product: CASSYRRSPYNSPLHF.

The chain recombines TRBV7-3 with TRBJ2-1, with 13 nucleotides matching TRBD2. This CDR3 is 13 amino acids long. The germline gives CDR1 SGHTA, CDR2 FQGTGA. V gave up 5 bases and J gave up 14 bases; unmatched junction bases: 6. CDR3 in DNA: TGTGCCAGCAGCCCAACTAGCGGGGGGGATAAGTTCTTC. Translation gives CASSPTSGGDKFF.